The clone carrying this T cell receptor beta chain was counted a single time. Its antigen is unknown. J was trimmed by 6 bases and V by 6 bases; bases with no gene match: 8. This CDR3 spans 15 amino acids. CDR1 and CDR2 (germline): MDHEN, SYDVKM. Participants who had HIV were, without exception, treated in the United States. This record belongs to a study of long-term antiretroviral therapy in people with HIV. Version v3.0 of the immunoSEQ assay was performed at survey level. The sequencing target was about 40,000-50,000 T-cell genomes per sample. TCRdb's table, derived via immunoSEQ multiplex PCR, lists solely in-frame clones and lacks some. The sample yields about 20,000 clones, around four fifths seen once. Study-wide results and limits: Pre-ART expanded clones dominated the repertoire at every time point.

The source is a woman aged 50 to 60 with HIV. The chain carries TRBV28 and TRBJ1-5; the match to TRBD1 covers 10 bases. The sample in question was unsorted PBMCs, obtained 1.9 years after starting antiretroviral therapy. The chain's CDR3 is CASSPSGTGVQPQHF. DNA of the CDR3: TGTGCCAGCAGCCCCTCCGGGACAGGGGTTCAGCCCCAGCATTTT.